The rows below give T cell receptor beta chains drawn from one sample of a study of T cell responses to AZD1222 COVID-19 vaccine. Clones were sequenced by immunoSEQ multiplex PCR, and TCRdb holds only the in-frame ones, with some missing. Of more than 70,000 clones in the sample, 80% to 90% were seen once. The sample consisted of peripheral blood, taken on day 0 of AZD1222 vaccination. These receptors came from an adult in good health. Both conserved end residues are part of each CDR3. The D gene is left open where the match is weak. Expanded clones are given a class, and other clones once, few, many or no size at all.

CDR3nt	CDR3aa	len	d_gene	v_gene	j_gene	abundance
TGTGCCAGTATCGGAAGTCCTAGCGGGAGGGCCCACAATGAGCAGTTCTTC	CASIGSPSGRAHNEQFF	17	TRBD2	TRBV19	TRBJ2-1	-
TGTGCCAGCAGCCGGACTAGCGGGAGGGCGAGGCAAGAGACCCAGTACTTC	CASSRTSGRARQETQYF	17	TRBD2	TRBV7-9	TRBJ2-5	-
TGTGCCAGCAGCTTAGACAGGGGACCCTATGGCTACACCTTC	CASSLDRGPYGYTF	14	TRBD1	TRBV7-2	TRBJ1-2	-
TGTGCCACCGGGGGGTCAGGAGCTCAGCCCCAGCATTTT	CATGGSGAQPQHF	13	-	TRBV25-1	TRBJ1-5	-
TGTGCCAGCAGCTTTGAACAGCGGGAGTCCTACGAGCAGTACTTC	CASSFEQRESYEQYF	15	TRBD2	TRBV11-2	TRBJ2-7	-
TGTGCCAGCAGCCCCCGGAGCGGGGCGCTGGGGGAAAAACTGTTTTTT	CASSPRSGALGEKLFF	16	-	TRBV5-4	TRBJ1-4	-
TGCGCCAGCAGCTTGGACGGGGGCAGGGTTGAAAAACTGTTTTTT	CASSLDGGRVEKLFF	15	-	TRBV5-1	TRBJ1-4	-
TGTGCCAGCAGCCCCGGGACTAGCGGTAATAAGATAGGCAATGAGCAGTTCTTC	CASSPGTSGNKIGNEQFF	18	TRBD2	TRBV5-4	TRBJ2-1	-
TGTGCCAGCGGCGGTCAGGAGACCCAGTACTTC	CASGGQETQYF	11	-	TRBV27	TRBJ2-5	-
TGCAGCGCCGGGAGCTCTGGAAACACCATATATTTT	CSAGSSGNTIYF	12	-	TRBV29-1	TRBJ1-3	-
TGCGCCAGCAGCTTACAGGGTACGGGGCAGGAGACCCAGTACTTC	CASSLQGTGQETQYF	15	-	TRBV5-1	TRBJ2-5	-
TGTGCCAGCAGTCGTACCTTTTCTAGCGGAAGCACAGATACGCAGTATTTT	CASSRTFSSGSTDTQYF	17	TRBD2	TRBV6-6	TRBJ2-3	-
TGTGCCAGCAGCTTAGTCGGTTCTGGGGCCAACGTCCTGACTTTC	CASSLVGSGANVLTF	15	-	TRBV7-6	TRBJ2-6	-
TGTGCCAGCAGCCCAGGGGCGAGTTCCACTCGCCAAGAGACCCAGTACTTC	CASSPGASSTRQETQYF	17	-	TRBV13	TRBJ2-5	-
TGTGCCAGCAGCTGGTCGGGACAGGAGAACACCGGGGAGCTGTTTTTT	CASSWSGQENTGELFF	16	TRBD1	TRBV5-6	TRBJ2-2	-
TGTGCCAGCAGCGTAGGAGGGGTGAACACTGAAGCTTTCTTT	CASSVGGVNTEAFF	14	-	TRBV9	TRBJ1-1	-
TGTGCCACCAGTGAACGGGACAGGGGCCGCCAATACACCTTC	CATSERDRGRQYTF	14	TRBD1	TRBV24-1	TRBJ1-2	-
TGTGCCAGCTCTATAGCTAACTATGGCTACACCTTC	CASSIANYGYTF	12	-	TRBV2	TRBJ1-2	-
TGTGCCAGCAGCCAGCCTACTAATGAAAAACTGTTTTTT	CASSQPTNEKLFF	13	-	TRBV6-5	TRBJ1-4	-
TGTGCCAGCACCGGGCAGAAGGAGGCCCGAGAGCAGTACTTC	CASTGQKEAREQYF	14	-	TRBV28	TRBJ2-7	-
TGTGCCAGCAGCTTAGACGCGGTGGGCAGGGAATTTACGAATGAGCAGTTCTTC	CASSLDAVGREFTNEQFF	18	-	TRBV11-2	TRBJ2-1	-
TGTGCCAGCAGCTTTAGTTCTACTAGCGGCGCGAACACCGGGGAGCTGTTTTTT	CASSFSSTSGANTGELFF	18	TRBD2	TRBV7-8	TRBJ2-2	-
TGTGCCAGCAGCTCCCGTGGGGGCCTAGGAGATACGCAGTATTTT	CASSSRGGLGDTQYF	15	-	TRBV7-8	TRBJ2-3	-
TGTGCCACCACCGGGGAGACCCAGTACTTC	CATTGETQYF	10	-	TRBV6-6	TRBJ2-5	-
TGTGCTAGTGGTTTGGTATTGACAGGGAACACTGAAGCTTTCTTT	CASGLVLTGNTEAFF	15	-	TRBV12-5	TRBJ1-1	-
TGTGCCAGTTCCGCGGGGGGTTTCCTAGCGGGAGGGCCGTCTCAGATTGGTCCCTACGAGCAGTACTTC	CASSAGGFLAGGPSQIGPYEQYF	23	TRBD2	TRBV19	TRBJ2-7	-
TGTGCCAGCAGCCGGGACAGGGGAACCGGTGGCTACACCTTC	CASSRDRGTGGYTF	14	TRBD1	TRBV14	TRBJ1-2	-
TGTGCCAGCAGCTTGAGCAGGGGGATCTACTATGGCTACACCTTC	CASSLSRGIYYGYTF	15	TRBD1	TRBV5-6	TRBJ1-2	-
TGTGCCAGCAGCTTAGTTACACCAAATCAGCCCCAGCATTTT	CASSLVTPNQPQHF	14	-	TRBV7-8	TRBJ1-5	-
TGTGCCAGCAGTTACGCGGAGGGAGGCACTGAAGCTTTCTTT	CASSYAEGGTEAFF	14	-	TRBV6-5	TRBJ1-1	-
TGCGCCAGCAGCTTGGCGGGGTCAGGGACAGGGGAGTTTAAGCAGTACTTC	CASSLAGSGTGEFKQYF	17	TRBD1	TRBV5-1	TRBJ2-7	few
TGTGCCAGCAGCAGGGAGGGGGCTAACTATGGCTACACCTTC	CASSREGANYGYTF	14	-	TRBV25-1	TRBJ1-2	-
TGTGCCAGCAGTTTACCCCACAGGGACACCGGGGAGCTGTTTTTT	CASSLPHRDTGELFF	15	-	TRBV28	TRBJ2-2	-
TGTGCCAGCAGCTTAGGGGGTGGTTTGAATGAGCAGTTCTTC	CASSLGGGLNEQFF	14	-	TRBV5-6	TRBJ2-1	-
TGCGCCAGCAGCGCAAATACAGGGGGCGGAAAGGGCTACACCTTC	CASSANTGGGKGYTF	15	TRBD1	TRBV5-1	TRBJ1-2	-
TGTGCCAGCAGCCTCAGCCGGGGCAGAGACTATGGCTACACCTTC	CASSLSRGRDYGYTF	15	-	TRBV7-8	TRBJ1-2	-
TGTGCCAGTCGGGGGAGCTCCTATAATTCACCCCTCCACTTT	CASRGSSYNSPLHF	14	-	TRBV19	TRBJ1-6	-
TGTGCCAGTCCGGAGACATCTGGAAACACCATATATTTT	CASPETSGNTIYF	13	-	TRBV6-5	TRBJ1-3	-